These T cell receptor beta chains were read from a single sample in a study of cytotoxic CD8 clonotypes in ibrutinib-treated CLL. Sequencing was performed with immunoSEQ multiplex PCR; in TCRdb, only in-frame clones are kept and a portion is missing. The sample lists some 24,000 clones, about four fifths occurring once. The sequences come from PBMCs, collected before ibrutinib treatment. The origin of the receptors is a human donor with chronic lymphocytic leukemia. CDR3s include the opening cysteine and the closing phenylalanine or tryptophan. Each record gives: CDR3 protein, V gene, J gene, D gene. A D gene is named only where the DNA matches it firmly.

cdr3_aa: CASSPSATYEQYF
v_call: TRBV18
j_call: TRBJ2-7
d_call: NA

cdr3_aa: CSAREGYEQYF
v_call: TRBV20-1
j_call: TRBJ2-7
d_call: NA

cdr3_aa: CAWSVRGMQTQYF
v_call: TRBV30
j_call: TRBJ2-5
d_call: NA

cdr3_aa: CASGLPGQRAYEQYF
v_call: TRBV19
j_call: TRBJ2-7
d_call: TRBD1

cdr3_aa: CASSFGLDRGGLTYEQYF
v_call: TRBV7-2
j_call: TRBJ2-7
d_call: NA

cdr3_aa: CASSIQGGRTNNEQFF
v_call: TRBV7-2
j_call: TRBJ2-1
d_call: NA

cdr3_aa: CASSLRRGSEQFF
v_call: TRBV7-7
j_call: TRBJ2-1
d_call: NA

cdr3_aa: CASSYPGAEGDTQYF
v_call: TRBV7-9
j_call: TRBJ2-3
d_call: NA

cdr3_aa: CASSLDSMNTEAFF
v_call: TRBV5-1
j_call: TRBJ1-1
d_call: NA

cdr3_aa: CASSLADSRQETQYF
v_call: TRBV7-8
j_call: TRBJ2-5
d_call: NA

cdr3_aa: CASSYVGDPNEQFF
v_call: TRBV6-5
j_call: TRBJ2-1
d_call: NA

cdr3_aa: CASKLYNEQFF
v_call: TRBV28
j_call: TRBJ2-1
d_call: NA

cdr3_aa: CASSPRTGNTDTQYF
v_call: TRBV19
j_call: TRBJ2-3
d_call: TRBD1

cdr3_aa: CASVRGVRDTEAFF
v_call: TRBV28
j_call: TRBJ1-1
d_call: TRBD1

cdr3_aa: CASSLGRLAGRGRNEQFF
v_call: TRBV5-1
j_call: TRBJ2-1
d_call: TRBD2

cdr3_aa: CASRGGGRSSYEQYF
v_call: TRBV28
j_call: TRBJ2-7
d_call: NA